The present TCR beta chain was sequenced within a study of T-cell memory formation after mild COVID-19. General study findings and limits: That cross-reactive memory joined was suggested by some responding clones appearing in pre-infection memory. Clonal second-wave expansions that peaked on day 37 had unconfirmed SARS-CoV-2 specificity.

Concerning this clonotype itself: What it binds is unknown.

This CDR3 contains 13 residues. V was pared by 5 bases and J by 1 base, with 9 bases between. Germline CDR1 and CDR2: KGHSH and LQKENI. Via MiXCR, TCRdb re-called the 5' RACE reads, giving one row per CDR3 protein. Of fewer than 150,000 distinct CDR3 sequences listed, 11% to 15% are singletons. This TCR derives from an adult woman who had mild COVID-19 (a few samples of this study predate the infection). Cell type and time point are not known. The sequenced sample was PBMCs or a T cell subset sorted from them (not recorded which). The V gene is TRBV18, the J gene TRBJ2-7; D is possibly TRBD1 (6 bases). The CDR3 DNA reads TGTGCCAGCTCAGATGGACAGTCCTACGAGCAGTACTTC. This translates into CASSDGQSYEQYF.